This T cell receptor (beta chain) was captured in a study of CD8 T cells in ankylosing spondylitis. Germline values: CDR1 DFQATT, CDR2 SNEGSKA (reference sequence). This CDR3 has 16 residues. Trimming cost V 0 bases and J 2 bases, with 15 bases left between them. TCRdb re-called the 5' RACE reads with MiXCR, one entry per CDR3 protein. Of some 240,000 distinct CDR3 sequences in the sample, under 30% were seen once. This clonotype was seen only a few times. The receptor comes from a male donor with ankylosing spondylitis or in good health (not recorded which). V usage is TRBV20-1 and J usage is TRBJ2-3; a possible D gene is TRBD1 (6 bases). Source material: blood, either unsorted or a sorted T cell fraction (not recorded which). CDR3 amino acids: CSARDEHREYTDTQYF. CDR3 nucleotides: TGCAGTGCTAGAGATGAGCACAGGGAATACACAGATACGCAGTATTTT.